Described below is a single TCR beta chain sequence and its context. Its antigen is still unknown. This sample's treatment: oral pan-JAK inhibitor, 5-10 mg twice daily. The data were taken from a study of CD8+ T cells in alopecia areata. Study context: Tofacitinib dosing lasted 6 to 18 months, which was then followed by 6 months off drug. Regarding the study as a whole: Relative to mice, TCR sharing across patients was less clear, a difference possibly HLA-related. Lesional tissue from the scalp (especially in alopecia totalis/universalis) showed higher clonality than normal scalp.

The CDR3 spans 15 residues. Germline CDR1 is SGHVS and CDR2 is FNYEAQ. V gave up 6 bases and J gave up 0 bases, with 9 bases separating them. Sequencing used cDNA as its template, made by extracting RNA and reverse transcribing it. The method was immunoSEQ multiplex PCR; TCRdb's version includes in-frame clones alone and lacks a portion of them. Of 95,000 to 100,000 clones in the sample, under 70% were seen once. The V call is TRBV7-6, the J call TRBJ2-6; TRBD1 is a possible D gene (6 bases). The material sequenced was CD8+ T cells sorted from blood, taken at week 4, from a patient treated with tofacitinib. The clonotype originates from a human donor with alopecia areata. The CDR3 nucleotides read TGTGCCAGCAGGGACAGCTTCTCTGGGGCCAACGTCCTGACTTTC. Protein: CASRDSFSGANVLTF.